These 22 T cell receptor beta chains came from one sample sequenced in a study of cytomegalovirus exposure and HLA in healthy donors. The PCR employed 60 Vbeta primers together with 13 Jbeta primers. Sequencing used immunoSEQ multiplex PCR; TCRdb keeps in-frame clones, though not all of them. The sample lists 200,000 to 250,000 clones, around 80% occurring once. Sample: PBMCs. These receptors were collected from a woman aged 40 to 55 in good health and CMV-seropositive.

DNA for the CDR3: TGTGCCAGCAGCCAAGATTTAGGACTAGCGGGGGGCTACCAAGAGACCCAGTACTTC. Its protein product is CASSQDLGLAGGYQETQYF. The rearrangement joins TRBV4-2 to TRBJ2-5; 14 bases map to TRBD2. With V trimmed by 0 bases and J by 0 bases, 6 bases remained unmatched. CDR3 length equals 19 residues. From germline, CDR1 is LGHNA and CDR2 YNFKEQ.

J is TRBJ1-2 and V is TRBV7-6; TRBD1 matches at 8 bases. The CDR3 contains 14 residues. After removal of 5 bases from V and 2 bases from J, the junction contained 4 bases not matched to a gene. Germline CDR1 and CDR2: SGHVS and FNYEAQ. CDR3 sequence reads: CASSLGQGNYGYTF. CDR3 coding DNA: TGTGCCAGCAGCCTCGGACAGGGAAACTATGGCTACACCTTC.

V usage is TRBV9 and J usage is TRBJ1-5; TRBD1 aligns across 10 bases. The ends lost 4 bases at V and 3 bases at J; junction bases unmatched: 13. The CDR3 covers 18 residues. Germline V lookup: CDR1 SGDLS, CDR2 YYNGEE. For the CDR3, the DNA is TGTGCCAGCAGCCCAGGACAGGGGGGATTAATAAACAATCAGCCCCAGCATTTT. Amino acid sequence: CASSPGQGGLINNQPQHF.

The V gene is TRBV11-2, the J gene TRBJ2-3; TRBD2 matches 9 bases. CDR3 length: 17 residues. Germline-derived CDR1 and CDR2 are SGHAT and FQNNGV. With V trimmed by 6 bases and J by 1 base, 11 bases remained unmatched. The CDR3 spells CASRAGVTSGGTDTQYF. As DNA, the CDR3 is TGTGCCAGCAGGGCGGGGGTGACTAGCGGCGGCACAGATACGCAGTATTTT.

This chain uses TRBV5-1 with TRBJ2-2; 7 nucleotides agree with TRBD1. The junction had 4 bases not matched to a gene; V was cut back by 3 bases and J by 5 bases. Germline V lookup: CDR1 SGHRS, CDR2 YFSETQ. The CDR3 consists of 14 residues. The CDR3 DNA reads TGCGCCAGCAGCTCTCAGGGGGAGACCGGGGAGCTGTTTTTT. As protein: CASSSQGETGELFF.

CDR3 in DNA: TGTGCCAGCAGCCAAACTCCCCAGGAGGGCTATGGCTACACCTTC. Translated: CASSQTPQEGYGYTF. The chain is built from TRBV14 and TRBJ1-2; no clear D gene. Trimming took off 2 bases at V and 4 bases at J, with 14 bases between the two ends. The length of the CDR3 is 15 residues. Germline V gene sequence: CDR1 SGHDN, CDR2 FVKESK.

The chain is built from TRBV5-1 and TRBJ1-3; maybe TRBD1 (5 bases). The CDR3 sequence is 16 residues long. The V gene lost 0 bases and the J gene lost 4 bases, with 14 bases spanning the gap. The V gene's germline CDR1 is SGHRS and CDR2 YFSETQ. The CDR3 spells CASSLEGPLKGNTIYF. CDR3 coding DNA: TGCGCCAGCAGCTTGGAGGGGCCTCTAAAAGGAAACACCATATATTTT.

V and J are TRBV30 and TRBJ1-4, with 9 bases fitting TRBD1. Germline V gene lookup returns CDR1 GTSNPN and CDR2 SVGIG (reference sequence). With V trimmed by 2 bases and J by 7 bases, 8 bases remained unmatched. The CDR3 has 15 amino acids. The CDR3: CAWSRSDRGSEKLFF. The CDR3 coding sequence is TGTGCCTGGAGTAGGTCGGACAGGGGTAGTGAAAAACTGTTTTTT. Filled out from reference TRBV30 and TRBJ1-4, the complete variable domain reads SQTIHQWPATLVQPVGSPLSLECTVEGTSNPNLYWYRQAAGRGLQLLFYSVGIGQISSEVPQNLSASRPQDRQFILSSKKLLLSDSGFYLCAWSRSDRGSEKLFFGSGTQLSVL.

This clone has just a few counts. This chain joins TRBV19 and TRBJ2-2, with D tentatively TRBD1 (6 bases). V was pared by 3 bases and J by 5 bases, with 10 bases between. Germline assignment: CDR1 LNHDA and CDR2 SQIVND (reference sequence). This CDR3 region has 14 residues. CDR3 sequence reads: CASSIWGRTGELFF. The CDR3 DNA reads TGTGCCAGTAGTATCTGGGGGCGGACCGGGGAGCTGTTTTTT.

J is TRBJ2-1 and V is TRBV5-1; a possible D gene is TRBD2 (6 bases). V was trimmed by 1 base and J by 5 bases, leaving 10 bases between them. The length of the CDR3 is 14 residues. In germline, CDR1 is SGHRS, CDR2 YFSETQ. CDR3 region: CASSLLASDNEQFF. CDR3 nucleotide sequence: TGCGCCAGCAGCTTGCTTGCTAGCGACAATGAGCAGTTCTTC.

The genes are TRBV7-2 and TRBJ2-5; D is perhaps TRBD1 (6 bases). The DNA end favors TRBJ2-7, so the J call may be wrong. The germline gives CDR1 SGHTA, CDR2 FQGNSA. This CDR3 comprises 15 residues. The CDR3 region has the DNA TGTGCCAGCAGCACAGGGTCGGGGAGCTCCTACGAGCAGTACTTC. Residues: CASSTGSGSSYEQYF.

The chain combines TRBV7-6 with TRBJ2-4; 8 bases align to TRBD2. Germline CDR1 SGHVS, CDR2 FNYEAQ. The length of the CDR3 is 16 residues. V lost 5 bases to trimming and J lost 1 base; unmatched junction nucleotides: 7. DNA of the CDR3: TGTGCCAGCAGCATTAGCGGGGCCGGGGCCAAAAACATTCAGTACTTC. As protein: CASSISGAGAKNIQYF.

Details on this clone: The same CDR3 is also encoded by other DNA sequences in this sample. This chain joins TRBV29-1 and TRBJ2-1; D is unresolved. The CDR3 is 15 amino acids. V was pared by 4 bases and J by 0 bases, with 13 bases between. Per germline, CDR1 SQVTM and CDR2 ANQGSEA. CDR3 sequence (DNA): TGCAGCGTTGGAGGCCTGATCAGCTCCTACAATGAGCAGTTCTTC. It specifies CSVGGLISSYNEQFF.

A remark on this clone: The same CDR3 is also encoded by other DNA sequences in this sample. This chain joins TRBV5-1 and TRBJ1-1; D possibly corresponds to TRBD1 (5 bases). The V end lost 4 bases, the J end lost 1 base, and 11 bases lay between the germline ends. This CDR3 is 14 amino acids long. Germline V gene lookup returns CDR1 SGHRS and CDR2 YFSETQ. CDR3 protein: CASSPTTGNTEAFF. CDR3 coding DNA: TGCGCCAGCAGCCCAACCACAGGGAACACTGAAGCTTTCTTT.

The chain joins TRBV7-2 to TRBJ2-3; 10 bases line up with TRBD2. The CDR3 extends over 16 amino acids. V lost 1 base and J lost 3; bases outside the gene matches: 4. The germline gives CDR1 SGHTA, CDR2 FQGNSA. The CDR3 reads CASSLERTSGTDTQYF. The DNA of the CDR3 is TGTGCCAGCAGCTTAGAGCGGACTAGCGGTACAGATACGCAGTATTTT.

As regards this clone: Other DNA sequences within the sample encode an identical CDR3. This chain connects TRBV18 to TRBJ2-7; 11 bases map to TRBD2. The V and J ends lost 4 bases and 2 bases, in that order; junction bases with no gene match: 7. The CDR3 contains 16 residues. Germline loops: CDR1 KGHSH, CDR2 LQKENI. CDR3 loop: CASSRTPGLAAYEQYF. Here the CDR3 DNA reads TGTGCCAGCTCACGGACCCCGGGACTAGCGGCCTACGAGCAGTACTTC.

In this sample, this clone turned up a few times. V and J are TRBV25-1 and TRBJ1-3; D perhaps matches TRBD1 (5 bases). Germline V gene lookup returns CDR1 MGHDK and CDR2 SYGVNS. V lost 2 bases to trimming and J lost 2 bases, with 13 bases between them. There are 16 residues in the CDR3. The CDR3 here is CASSELRGRAGNTIYF. The CDR3 DNA follows: TGTGCCAGCAGTGAACTTCGGGGGAGGGCTGGAAACACCATATATTTT.

The genes are TRBV7-3 and TRBJ1-2, with 9 bases aligning to TRBD1. The CDR3 extends over 15 amino acids. The V gene's germline CDR1 is SGHTA and CDR2 FQGTGA. Trimming took 2 bases from V and 8 from J; bases not matched to a gene: 9. The DNA of the CDR3 is TGTGCCAGCAGCTTACTAACAGGGGGCGAGGGGGGCTACACCTTC. Translated, it gives CASSLLTGGEGGYTF.

The J gene is TRBJ2-3, the V gene TRBV4-3, with 10 nucleotides matching TRBD2. The junction had 5 bases not matched to a gene; V was cut back by 4 bases and J by 10 bases. There are 13 residues in the CDR3. Per germline, CDR1 LGHNA and CDR2 YSLEER. Written as DNA, the CDR3 is TGCGCCAGCAGCCCCCGCGGACTAGCGGCGCAGTATTTT. Translated, it gives CASSPRGLAAQYF.

The chain carries TRBV6-1 and TRBJ2-5; 10 bases fit TRBD1. The CDR3 has 13 amino acids. CDR1 is MNHNS and CDR2 is SASEGT in the germline V gene. The V gene end was trimmed by 5 bases and the J gene end by 4 bases; junction bases not matched to a gene: 1. The CDR3 protein is CASSWDRGETQYF. DNA for the CDR3: TGTGCCAGCAGTTGGGACAGGGGAGAGACCCAGTACTTC.

This clone is a singleton in its sample. This chain connects TRBV14 to TRBJ1-1, with D uncertain. This CDR3 contains 12 residues. Germline V gives CDR1 SGHDN, CDR2 FVKESK. Trimming pared 4 bases from V and 10 bases from J, leaving 13 bases between. The CDR3 sequence is CASSRMVSGAFF. The CDR3 bases are TGTGCCAGCAGCCGAATGGTCTCGGGAGCTTTCTTT.

The chain combines TRBV29-1 with TRBJ1-2, with TRBD1 identical over 7 bases. With 4 bases clipped from V and 3 bases from J, the junction kept 14 bases outside the gene matches. This CDR3 comprises 16 residues. In germline, CDR1 is SQVTM, CDR2 ANQGSEA. The CDR3: CSVVGQTHLTDYGYTF. In nucleotides, the CDR3 is TGCAGCGTTGTGGGACAGACTCACCTTACCGACTATGGCTACACCTTC.